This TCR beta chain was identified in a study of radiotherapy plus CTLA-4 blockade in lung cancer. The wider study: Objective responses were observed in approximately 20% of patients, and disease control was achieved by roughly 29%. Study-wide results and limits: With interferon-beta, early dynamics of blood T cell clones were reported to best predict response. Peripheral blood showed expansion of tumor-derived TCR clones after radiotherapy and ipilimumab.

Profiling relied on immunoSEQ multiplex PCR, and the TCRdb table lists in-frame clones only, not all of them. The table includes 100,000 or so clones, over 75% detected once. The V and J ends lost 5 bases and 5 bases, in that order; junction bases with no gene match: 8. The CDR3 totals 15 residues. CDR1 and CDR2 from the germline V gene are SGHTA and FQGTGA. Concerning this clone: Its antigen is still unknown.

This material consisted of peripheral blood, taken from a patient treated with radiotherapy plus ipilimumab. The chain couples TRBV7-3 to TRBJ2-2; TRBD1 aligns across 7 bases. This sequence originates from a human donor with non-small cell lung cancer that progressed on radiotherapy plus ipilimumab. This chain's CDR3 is CASSKSGTETGELFF. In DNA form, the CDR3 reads TGTGCCAGCAGCAAATCCGGGACAGAGACCGGGGAGCTGTTTTTT. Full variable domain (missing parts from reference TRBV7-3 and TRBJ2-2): GAGVSQTPSNKVTEKGKYVELRCDPISGHTALYWYRQSLGQGPEFLIYFQGTGAADDSGLPNDRFFAVRPEGSVSTLKIQRTERGDSAVYLCASSKSGTETGELFFGEGSRLTVL.